This T cell receptor beta chain was found in a study of CD8 T cells in ankylosing spondylitis. Concerning this clonotype: The target antigen is unknown.

The CDR3 covers 12 residues. The V end was cut by 7 bases, the J end by 8 bases, with 14 bases between. Germline CDR1 and CDR2: ENHRY and SYGVKD. Quantitative 5'-RACE with molecular barcodes was used to make the TCR beta libraries. TCRdb reprocessed the 5' RACE reads via MiXCR and lists one record per CDR3 protein. Of under 450,000 distinct CDR3 sequences listed, about a sixth are singletons. Study conclusions and caveats: Reportedly, matched ankylosing spondylitis synovial fluid was significantly enriched for disease-linked clones. Made up of eight highly homologous variants, a TCR beta motif appeared characteristic of ankylosing spondylitis blood. Earlier reports found some motif variants in synovial fluid and blood in reactive arthritis.

The chain links TRBV10-3 to TRBJ1-2, with D uncertain. The source material was blood, either unsorted or a sorted T cell fraction (not recorded which). This clonotype was obtained from a male donor with ankylosing spondylitis. Here the CDR3 DNA reads TGTGCCATCACGGCAGGAACTAAAGGCTACACCTTC. This gives the protein CAITAGTKGYTF.